These 25 T cell receptor beta chains originate from one sample sequenced in a study of memory CD4+ T cells and cytomegalovirus serostatus. Here immunoSEQ multiplex PCR was the method, and the copy in TCRdb shows in-frame clones only, minus some. The sample carries around 25,000 clones, about 78% recorded once. The sort gate was single viable CD3+CD4+CD8-CD45RO+ cells for memory CD4+ T cells. The source material was memory CD4+ T cells from blood. The source is an adult in good health and CMV-seronegative.

This chain joins TRBV10-3 and TRBJ1-1, with unresolved D. Germline CDR1 ENHRY, CDR2 SYGVKD. This CDR3 contains 12 residues. Trimming left V 3 bases short and J 2 bases short, with 4 bases between. The CDR3 region is CAISEPNTEAFF. The CDR3 DNA reads TGTGCCATCAGTGAACCTAACACTGAAGCTTTCTTT.

The rearrangement joins TRBV7-8 to TRBJ2-7, with 10 bases aligning to TRBD2. The CDR3 runs to 15 residues. Unmatched junction bases numbered 4, after V lost 5 bases and J lost 0 bases. The germline V gene has CDR1 SGHVS and CDR2 FQNEAQ. The CDR3 sequence: CASSKSGGASYEQYF. CDR3 coding DNA: TGTGCCAGCAGCAAAAGCGGGGGGGCCTCCTACGAGCAGTACTTC. Using reference TRBV7-8 and TRBJ2-7 for the parts outside the CDR3, the full variable domain is GAGVSQSPRYKVAKRGQDVALRCDPISGHVSLFWYQQALGQGPEFLTYFQNEAQLDKSGLPSDRFFAERPEGSVSTLKIQRTQQEDSAVYLCASSKSGGASYEQYFGPGTRLTVT.

This chain joins TRBV9 and TRBJ2-7; 7 bases line up with TRBD2. This CDR3 comprises 13 residues. CDR1 and CDR2 from the germline V gene are SGDLS and YYNGEE. V was pared by 0 bases and J by 6 bases, with 3 bases of the junction left unmatched. CDR3: CASSVVGGSEQYF. In DNA, the CDR3 is TGTGCCAGCAGCGTAGTGGGGGGGAGCGAGCAGTACTTC.

With regard to this clone: At one end, the junction sequence differs from germline, possibly due to a read error. Within the sample, other DNA sequences also encode this same CDR3. CDR3 nucleotide sequence: TGCGCCAGCAGCGGCCCGACGGGACAGGGGGTCTACGAGCAGTACTTC. It codes for CASSGPTGQGVYEQYF. The gene calls are TRBV7-2 and TRBJ2-7, with 11 bases that match TRBD1. Germline CDR1 reads SGHTA; CDR2 reads FQGNSA. This CDR3 has 16 residues.

In its sample, this clone was seen a few times. The CDR3 DNA is TGTGCCAGCAGCCAAGTCGGGCTAGCGGGAACCGGGGAGCTGTTTTTT. This gives the protein CASSQVGLAGTGELFF. The chain employs TRBV14 and TRBJ2-2; TRBD2 aligns across 9 bases. CDR3 length: 16 residues. Germline V lookup: CDR1 SGHDN, CDR2 FVKESK. J was trimmed by 5 bases and V by 1 base; bases with no gene match: 5.

The gene calls are TRBV6-5 and TRBJ1-1; unclear D gene. CDR3 size: 13 residues. Trimming removed 10 bases from V and 0 bases from J, with 12 bases in between. In germline, CDR1 is MNHEY, CDR2 SVGAGI. The CDR3 sequence is CAIFTVMNTEAFF. Written as DNA, the CDR3 is TGTGCCATTTTCACAGTCATGAACACTGAAGCTTTCTTT.

The V and J genes are TRBV6-5 and TRBJ1-5; tentative D call: TRBD1 (5 bases). CDR3 length: 14 residues. CDR1 is MNHEY and CDR2 is SVGAGI in the germline V gene. Trimming pared 8 bases from V and 7 bases from J, leaving 18 bases between. The CDR3 region has the DNA TGTGCCAGCCGGAGTGTTCAGGGCGGCCAGCCCCAGCATTTT. It translates to CASRSVQGGQPQHF.

Of note for this clone: This sample includes further DNA sequences coding for the same CDR3. The chain couples TRBV6-5 to TRBJ1-3, with no clear D. The germline CDR1 and CDR2 sequences are MNHEY and SVGAGI. V was shortened by 0 bases and J by 2 bases, with 11 bases between the two germline ends. The CDR3 spans 16 residues. As DNA, the CDR3 is TGTGCCAGCAGTTACTCGAGGCAGGACCCTGGAAACACCATATATTTT. Protein sequence: CASSYSRQDPGNTIYF.

The chain employs TRBV28 and TRBJ2-2, with TRBD1 matching over 7 bases. The germline V gene encodes CDR1 MDHEN and CDR2 SYDVKM. The V segment lost 5 bases and the J segment 0 bases; nucleotides outside the gene matches: 15. The CDR3 totals 19 residues. The CDR3 coding sequence is TGTGCCAGCAGTCCCCAACGAGGAACCGGACAGGCGAACACCGGGGAGCTGTTTTTT. Translating gives CASSPQRGTGQANTGELFF.

The chain combines TRBV27 with TRBJ2-4; 8 bases align to TRBD1. Germline V gene lookup returns CDR1 MNHEY and CDR2 SMNVEV (reference sequence). CDR3 size: 17 residues. J lost 1 base, V lost 5 bases, and 10 bases had no gene match. The CDR3 DNA sequence: TGTGCCAGCAGTCCTTGGACAGGGTCCGGGGCCAAAAACATTCAGTACTTC. Translated, it gives CASSPWTGSGAKNIQYF.

CDR3 DNA sequence: TGCGCCAGCAGCTTGGATACAGGGAGCGAGCAGTACTTC. This codes for CASSLDTGSEQYF. The chain has TRBV5-1 and TRBJ2-7, with a possible D match to TRBD1 (6 bases). This CDR3 comprises 13 residues. Germline V gene lookup returns CDR1 SGHRS and CDR2 YFSETQ. Trimming took 0 bases from V and 6 from J, leaving 10 bases between them.

Remarks on this clone: One junction end disagrees with the germline gene, perhaps due to a read error. The J gene is TRBJ1-5, the V gene TRBV6-5, with D unresolved. CDR1 is MNHEY, CDR2 SVGAGI, per germline. The CDR3 contains 13 residues. The CDR3 sequence is CAISVGNNQPQHF. CDR3 bases: TGTGCCATCAGTGTGGGCAACAATCAGCCCCAGCATTTT.

The chain couples TRBV5-8 to TRBJ1-4; D is perhaps TRBD1 (5 bases). V lost 4 bases, J lost 5 bases, and 18 bases lay in between. The CDR3 sequence is 16 residues long. Germline V gene data show CDR1 as SGHTS and CDR2 as YDEGEE. The CDR3 loop reads CASSPPGGARNEKLFF. Here the CDR3 DNA reads TGTGCCAGCAGCCCCCCCGGGGGAGCCCGAAATGAAAAACTGTTTTTT.

The J gene is TRBJ2-1, the V gene TRBV29-1; D ambiguous. The CDR3 runs 11 residues. Looked up from germline, CDR1 is SQVTM and CDR2 is ANQGSEA. V gave up 3 bases and J gave up 10 bases, with 10 bases separating them. The CDR3 sequence is CSVEGASEQFF. The CDR3, as DNA: TGCAGCGTTGAGGGCGCAAGCGAGCAGTTCTTC.

This clone was counted only a few times. This rearrangement joins TRBV10-3 to TRBJ1-1; 7 nucleotides match TRBD1. The germline CDR1 and CDR2 sequences are ENHRY and SYGVKD. V lost 6 bases to trimming and J lost 3 bases; unmatched junction nucleotides: 4. CDR3 length: 13 amino acids. The chain's CDR3 is CAISLTGDTEAFF. The CDR3 nucleotides are TGTGCCATCAGCCTTACAGGGGACACTGAAGCTTTCTTT.

The rearrangement links TRBV30 to TRBJ1-1; possible D gene TRBD1, 5 bases. CDR3 length: 11 residues. Germline CDR1 is GTSNPN and CDR2 is SVGIG (reference sequence). The ends were cut back, 4 bases at V and 14 bases at J, with 17 bases in the middle. CDR3 nucleotide sequence: TGTGCCTGGACCATCGGGGCCTTTACCTTCTTT. It is translated as CAWTIGAFTFF.

This sequence joins TRBV28 and TRBJ1-5, with D possibly TRBD1 on 5 matching bases. The CDR3 spans 15 residues. V lost 5 bases and J lost 2, with 13 bases in between. Germline V gene lookup returns CDR1 MDHEN and CDR2 SYDVKM. CDR3 in DNA: TGTGCCAGCAGTCCGCAGGGTTTCGGCAATCAGCCCCAGCATTTT. This sequence encodes CASSPQGFGNQPQHF.

The chain links TRBV5-1 to TRBJ2-6; 10 positions match TRBD2. V lost 1 base, J lost 0 bases, and 1 base stayed unmatched. Germline CDR1 is SGHRS and CDR2 is YFSETQ. The CDR3 totals 17 residues. The CDR3, as DNA: TGCGCCAGCAGCTTGCTAGCGGGAGTCTCTGGGGCCAACGTCCTGACTTTC. Its translation is CASSLLAGVSGANVLTF.

The chain joins TRBV7-2 to TRBJ2-4, with 11 bases that match TRBD1. The CDR3 is made up of 17 amino acids. Germline V gene data show CDR1 as SGHTA and CDR2 as FQGNSA. Losses at the gene ends were 5 bases for V and 2 bases for J; bases not matched to a gene: 8. CDR3 DNA sequence: TGTGCCAGCAGCGAAACTCGGACAGGGGGCACCAAAAACATTCAGTACTTC. Translating gives CASSETRTGGTKNIQYF.

The gene calls are TRBV5-6 and TRBJ1-5; 7 nucleotides line up with TRBD1. Germline CDR1 is SGHDT and CDR2 is YYEEEE. V dropped 4 bases and J dropped 3; count of bases not matched to a gene: 4. The CDR3 consists of 14 residues. DNA for the CDR3: TGTGCCAGCAGCCAACAGGGGCTCAATCAGCCCCAGCATTTT. Protein product: CASSQQGLNQPQHF.

The genes are TRBV27 and TRBJ2-1, with D perhaps TRBD1 or TRBD2 (5 bases each). Germline V lookup: CDR1 MNHEY, CDR2 SMNVEV (reference sequence). V was cut by 4 bases and J by 2 bases, with 15 bases left in between. The length of the CDR3 is 16 residues. CDR3 sequence (DNA): TGTGCCAGCAGTTGGGGGTTGCGGGCTACCTACAATGAGCAGTTCTTC. Encoded protein: CASSWGLRATYNEQFF.

V gene TRBV4-2 combines with J gene TRBJ1-5; weak D call: TRBD1 (5 bases). Germline lookup yields CDR1 LGHNA and CDR2 YNFKEQ. The CDR3 covers 13 residues. The V end was cut by 5 bases, the J end by 3 bases, with 8 bases between. CDR3 residues: CASSLDINQPQHF. The CDR3 DNA reads TGTGCCAGCAGCTTGGACATCAATCAGCCCCAGCATTTT.

J is TRBJ2-1 and V is TRBV30; D is undetermined. Deletions cut 0 bases from V and 0 bases from J, with 15 bases between. CDR1 is GTSNPN and CDR2 is SVGIG in the germline V gene (reference sequence). The CDR3 is made up of 17 amino acids. CDR3 residues: CAWSVSWPRSSYNEQFF. The CDR3 bases are TGTGCCTGGAGTGTATCCTGGCCAAGAAGCTCCTACAATGAGCAGTTCTTC.

This clone was detected only once. The rearrangement links TRBV25-1 to TRBJ1-2; 7 bases agree with TRBD1. CDR3 length equals 16 residues. Germline lookup yields CDR1 MGHDK and CDR2 SYGVNS. Unmatched junction bases numbered 15, after V lost 5 bases and J lost 6 bases. The CDR3 nucleotides are TGTGCCAGCAGTACACTACCCGGACAGGCTAAGGATGGCTACACCTTC. Protein sequence: CASSTLPGQAKDGYTF.

V gene TRBV27 combines with J gene TRBJ2-5; 10 bases match TRBD2. CDR3 length: 14 residues. Trimming took 5 bases from V and 4 from J; bases not matched to a gene: 4. CDR1 is MNHEY and CDR2 is SMNVEV in the germline V gene (reference sequence). This CDR3 is CASSLRTSGETQYF. CDR3 nucleotide sequence: TGTGCCAGCAGTCTCCGGACTAGCGGAGAGACCCAGTACTTC.